The rows below give T cell receptor beta chains drawn from one sample of a study of blood T cell repertoires in COVID-19. The method was immunoSEQ multiplex PCR; TCRdb's version includes in-frame clones alone and lacks a portion of them. Of hundreds of thousands of clones in the sample, 75% to 90% are singletons; the top ten hold 3.5% to 4.5%. Sequenced material: PBMCs or T cells enriched from blood (not recorded which). The source is a woman in her twenties or thirties who had recovered from COVID-19. CDR3s include the opening cysteine and the closing phenylalanine or tryptophan. Fields, in order: clone size, V gene, D gene, J gene, CDR3 DNA, CDR3 protein. The D gene is left open where the match is weak. Expanded clones get a size class; other rows say once, few or many, or leave the size out.

abundance: .
v_gene: TRBV9
d_gene: TRBD1
j_gene: TRBJ1-3
CDR3nt: TGTGCCAGCAGCCCTCGACAGGGGGCGATTGGAAACACCATATATTTT
CDR3aa: CASSPRQGAIGNTIYF

abundance: .
v_gene: TRBV10-1
d_gene: TRBD1
j_gene: TRBJ2-7
CDR3nt: TGCGCCAGCAGTGACCCGGGACAGGGGCTTCCCTACGAGCAGTACTTC
CDR3aa: CASSDPGQGLPYEQYF

abundance: .
v_gene: TRBV11-1
d_gene: .
j_gene: TRBJ1-4
CDR3nt: TGTGCCAGCAGCTTATCCTCAGCGGCTGAAAAACTGTTTTTT
CDR3aa: CASSLSSAAEKLFF

abundance: .
v_gene: TRBV7-8
d_gene: .
j_gene: TRBJ1-1
CDR3nt: TGTGCCAGCAGCTTAGCGGGGGGTCCCACTGAAGCTTTCTTT
CDR3aa: CASSLAGGPTEAFF

abundance: .
v_gene: TRBV2
d_gene: TRBD2
j_gene: TRBJ2-2
CDR3nt: TGTGCCAGCACCCAGGGTAGCGGGAGGGCCGGGGAGCTGTTTTTT
CDR3aa: CASTQGSGRAGELFF

abundance: .
v_gene: TRBV5-1
d_gene: TRBD2
j_gene: TRBJ2-1
CDR3nt: TGCGCCAGCAGCTCTAGCGGGGAATCCTACAATGAGCAGTTCTTC
CDR3aa: CASSSSGESYNEQFF

abundance: .
v_gene: TRBV30
d_gene: .
j_gene: TRBJ2-2
CDR3nt: TGTGCCTGGAGTCTCCGTACCGGGGAGCTGTTTTTT
CDR3aa: CAWSLRTGELFF

abundance: .
v_gene: TRBV4-3
d_gene: TRBD2
j_gene: TRBJ2-5
CDR3nt: TGCGCCAGCAGCCAAGTAGCGGGAGGGGGGGAGACCCAGTACTTC
CDR3aa: CASSQVAGGGETQYF

abundance: .
v_gene: TRBV11-3
d_gene: TRBD1
j_gene: TRBJ2-7
CDR3nt: TGTGCCAGCAGCCGCCGGGACAGGTCCTACGAGCAGTACTTC
CDR3aa: CASSRRDRSYEQYF

abundance: .
v_gene: TRBV4-2
d_gene: TRBD2
j_gene: TRBJ2-3
CDR3nt: TGTGCCAGCAGCCAAGATCTAAGAGCGGGAGGGAAAACAGATACGCAGTATTTT
CDR3aa: CASSQDLRAGGKTDTQYF

abundance: .
v_gene: TRBV3-1/TRBV3-2
d_gene: .
j_gene: TRBJ1-4
CDR3nt: TGTGCCAGCAGCCGCTCGGGTGAAAAACTGTTTTTT
CDR3aa: CASSRSGEKLFF

abundance: .
v_gene: TRBV7-9
d_gene: TRBD1
j_gene: TRBJ2-7
CDR3nt: TGTGCCAGCAGCTCGGGGGACAGGGCCTACGAGCAGTACTTC
CDR3aa: CASSSGDRAYEQYF

abundance: .
v_gene: TRBV15
d_gene: .
j_gene: TRBJ1-2
CDR3nt: TGTGCCACCAGCAGAGGGGGGGGCAGGGGCTATGGCTACACCTTC
CDR3aa: CATSRGGGRGYGYTF

abundance: .
v_gene: TRBV11-2
d_gene: .
j_gene: TRBJ1-1
CDR3nt: TGTGCCAGCAGGGCAATCAGGGGCCTGAACACTGAAGCTTTCTTT
CDR3aa: CASRAIRGLNTEAFF

abundance: .
v_gene: TRBV28
d_gene: TRBD1
j_gene: TRBJ1-2
CDR3nt: TGTGCCAGCAGTAGTCCCGGGACAGCTTATCGGGACTACACCTTC
CDR3aa: CASSSPGTAYRDYTF

abundance: once
v_gene: TRBV5-4
d_gene: TRBD2
j_gene: TRBJ2-2
CDR3nt: TGTGCCAGCAGCCATAGCGGGAGGTTGGCCGGGGAGCTGTTTTTT
CDR3aa: CASSHSGRLAGELFF

abundance: .
v_gene: TRBV11-1
d_gene: .
j_gene: TRBJ1-1
CDR3nt: TGTGCCAGCAGCCAGGGTAACACTGAAGCTTTCTTT
CDR3aa: CASSQGNTEAFF

abundance: .
v_gene: TRBV6-5
d_gene: TRBD1
j_gene: TRBJ1-5
CDR3nt: TGTGCCAGCAAGCAGGACAGGGGTAACCAGCCCCAGCATTTT
CDR3aa: CASKQDRGNQPQHF

abundance: .
v_gene: TRBV28
d_gene: .
j_gene: TRBJ1-1
CDR3nt: TGTGCCAGCAGTTTAGACCAGGGGAACACTGAAGCTTTCTTT
CDR3aa: CASSLDQGNTEAFF

abundance: .
v_gene: TRBV28
d_gene: TRBD2
j_gene: TRBJ2-7
CDR3nt: TGTGCCAGCAGTTTTTTTTTGTCTAGCGGGAATTACGAGCAGTACTTC
CDR3aa: CASSFFLSSGNYEQYF

abundance: .
v_gene: TRBV24-1
d_gene: TRBD1
j_gene: TRBJ1-2
CDR3nt: TGTGCCACCAGTGAGAGGGGTGACAGGGGGTTTGAGAGCTACACCTTC
CDR3aa: CATSERGDRGFESYTF

abundance: once
v_gene: TRBV24-1
d_gene: TRBD2
j_gene: TRBJ2-4
CDR3nt: TGTGCCACCGGGGCTAGCGGGAGATTTTTGGTCAAAAACATTCAGTACTTC
CDR3aa: CATGASGRFLVKNIQYF

abundance: .
v_gene: TRBV7-9
d_gene: .
j_gene: TRBJ2-2
CDR3nt: TGTGCCAGCAGCCCGCGGAGGGAGGCGATCACCGGGGAGCTGTTTTTT
CDR3aa: CASSPRREAITGELFF

abundance: .
v_gene: TRBV28
d_gene: TRBD1
j_gene: TRBJ1-5
CDR3nt: TGTGCCAGCAGTTTTCTCGGGACAGCAAATCAGCCCCAGCATTTT
CDR3aa: CASSFLGTANQPQHF

abundance: once
v_gene: TRBV25-1
d_gene: TRBD1
j_gene: TRBJ2-7
CDR3nt: TGTGCCAGCAGTGACTCACAGGGGCCACGATCCTACGAGCAGTACTTC
CDR3aa: CASSDSQGPRSYEQYF

abundance: .
v_gene: TRBV5-6
d_gene: .
j_gene: TRBJ2-5
CDR3nt: TGTGCCAGCAGCCTCGGACAGACGAATCAAGAGACCCAGTACTTC
CDR3aa: CASSLGQTNQETQYF

abundance: .
v_gene: TRBV28
d_gene: .
j_gene: TRBJ2-1
CDR3nt: TGTGCCACGAGCAGGGAAGGGGTCTCCTACAATGAGCAGTTCTTC
CDR3aa: CATSREGVSYNEQFF

abundance: .
v_gene: TRBV28
d_gene: TRBD1
j_gene: TRBJ2-1
CDR3nt: TGTGCCAGCAGTCTAACGGGACAGGCCTACAATGAGCAGTTCTTC
CDR3aa: CASSLTGQAYNEQFF

abundance: .
v_gene: TRBV5-1
d_gene: .
j_gene: TRBJ1-1
CDR3nt: TGCGCCAGCAGCTTCCAGGGGCCGAACACTGAAGCTTTCTTT
CDR3aa: CASSFQGPNTEAFF

abundance: .
v_gene: TRBV30
d_gene: .
j_gene: TRBJ2-7
CDR3nt: TGTGCCTGGAGTGAGGGGACATCCAACCACGAGCAGTACTTC
CDR3aa: CAWSEGTSNHEQYF

abundance: .
v_gene: TRBV7-6
d_gene: .
j_gene: TRBJ1-1
CDR3nt: TGTGCCAGCAGCTTAAGCGCAGGGCCGGGCACTGAAGCTTTCTTT
CDR3aa: CASSLSAGPGTEAFF

abundance: .
v_gene: TRBV27
d_gene: TRBD1
j_gene: TRBJ1-4
CDR3nt: TGTGCCAGCAGTAGGGACAGGGGAGAGTTGGAAAAACTGTTTTTT
CDR3aa: CASSRDRGELEKLFF

abundance: .
v_gene: TRBV28
d_gene: TRBD1
j_gene: TRBJ1-2
CDR3nt: TGTGCCAGCAAGGACAGGGGCGGCTACACCTTC
CDR3aa: CASKDRGGYTF

abundance: few
v_gene: TRBV19
d_gene: .
j_gene: TRBJ1-5
CDR3nt: TGTGCCAGTAGTATAGATCGTGGCAATCAGCCCCAGCATTTT
CDR3aa: CASSIDRGNQPQHF

abundance: .
v_gene: TRBV19
d_gene: .
j_gene: TRBJ2-2
CDR3nt: TGTGCCAGTAGTATTATTTCCGGGGAGCTGTTTTTT
CDR3aa: CASSIISGELFF

abundance: .
v_gene: TRBV28
d_gene: TRBD1
j_gene: TRBJ2-7
CDR3nt: TGTGCCAGCAGTTTTTCGGTATGGCCGGGGACAGGTACCTCCTACGAGCAGTACTTC
CDR3aa: CASSFSVWPGTGTSYEQYF

abundance: .
v_gene: TRBV9
d_gene: .
j_gene: TRBJ1-2
CDR3nt: TGTGCCAGCAGCGTAGAGGACAGTGGGAACTATGGCTACACCTTC
CDR3aa: CASSVEDSGNYGYTF

abundance: .
v_gene: TRBV18
d_gene: .
j_gene: TRBJ2-5
CDR3nt: TGTGCCAGCTCACCCGACAGGTTGGGGTTGGAGACCCAGTACTTC
CDR3aa: CASSPDRLGLETQYF

abundance: .
v_gene: TRBV9
d_gene: .
j_gene: TRBJ2-2
CDR3nt: TGTGCCAGCAGCGTAACTTCGAACACCGGGGAGCTGTTTTTT
CDR3aa: CASSVTSNTGELFF

abundance: .
v_gene: TRBV28
d_gene: .
j_gene: TRBJ1-4
CDR3nt: TGTGCCAGCAGTTTCCCTAATGCCCAAAAACTGTTTTTT
CDR3aa: CASSFPNAQKLFF

abundance: .
v_gene: TRBV24-1
d_gene: .
j_gene: TRBJ2-3
CDR3nt: TGTGCCATCCAACCCACTAGCACAGATACGCAGTATTTT
CDR3aa: CAIQPTSTDTQYF

abundance: once
v_gene: TRBV21-1
d_gene: .
j_gene: TRBJ2-2
CDR3nt: TGTGCCAGCAGCAAAGAAGAGAGGCGGGGTTCGAACACCGGGGAGCTGTTTTTT
CDR3aa: CASSKEERRGSNTGELFF

abundance: .
v_gene: TRBV3-1/TRBV3-2
d_gene: TRBD1
j_gene: TRBJ1-4
CDR3nt: TGTGCCAGCAGCAAGGACAGGGAAAGGGAAAAACTGTTTTTT
CDR3aa: CASSKDREREKLFF

abundance: .
v_gene: TRBV5-1
d_gene: TRBD2
j_gene: TRBJ2-3
CDR3nt: TGCGCCAGCAGCTTGGTCATATGGCGGGAGGAGGATACGCAGTATTTT
CDR3aa: CASSLVIWREEDTQYF

abundance: once
v_gene: TRBV28
d_gene: TRBD1
j_gene: TRBJ1-1
CDR3nt: TGTGCCAGCCCGAGGGACAGAATTTTCACTGAAGCTTTCTTT
CDR3aa: CASPRDRIFTEAFF

abundance: once
v_gene: TRBV4-2
d_gene: TRBD1
j_gene: TRBJ2-3
CDR3nt: TGTGCCAGCAGGTGGACAGGGGGCTCGGGCACAGATACGCAGTATTTT
CDR3aa: CASRWTGGSGTDTQYF

abundance: once
v_gene: TRBV4-2
d_gene: .
j_gene: TRBJ1-1
CDR3nt: TGTGCCAGCAGCATACCGAGGGGGAGGAACACTGAAGCTTTCTTT
CDR3aa: CASSIPRGRNTEAFF